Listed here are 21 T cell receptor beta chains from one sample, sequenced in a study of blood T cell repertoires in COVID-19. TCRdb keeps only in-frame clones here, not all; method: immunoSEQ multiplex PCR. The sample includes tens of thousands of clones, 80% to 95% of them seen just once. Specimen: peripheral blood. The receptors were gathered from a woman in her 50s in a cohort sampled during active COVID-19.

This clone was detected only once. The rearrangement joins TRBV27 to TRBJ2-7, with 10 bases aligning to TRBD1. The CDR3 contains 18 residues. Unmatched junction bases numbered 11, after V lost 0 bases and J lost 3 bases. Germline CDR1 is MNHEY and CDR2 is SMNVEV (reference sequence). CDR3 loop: CASSLSRIGTGVIYEQYF. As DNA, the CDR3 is TGTGCCAGCAGTTTATCGCGGATCGGGACAGGGGTGATCTACGAGCAGTACTTC.

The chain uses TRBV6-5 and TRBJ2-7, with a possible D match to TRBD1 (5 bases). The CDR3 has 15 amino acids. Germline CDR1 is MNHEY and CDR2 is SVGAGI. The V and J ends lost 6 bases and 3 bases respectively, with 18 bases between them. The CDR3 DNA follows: TGTGCCAGCAGACTTACCCGGACAATAAACTACGAGCAGTACTTC. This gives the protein CASRLTRTINYEQYF.

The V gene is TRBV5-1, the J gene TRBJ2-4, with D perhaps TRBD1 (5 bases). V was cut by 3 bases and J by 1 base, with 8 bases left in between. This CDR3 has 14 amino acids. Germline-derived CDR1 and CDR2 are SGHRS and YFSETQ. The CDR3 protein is CASSSTVAKNIQYF. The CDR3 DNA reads TGCGCCAGCAGCTCGACAGTTGCCAAAAACATTCAGTACTTC.

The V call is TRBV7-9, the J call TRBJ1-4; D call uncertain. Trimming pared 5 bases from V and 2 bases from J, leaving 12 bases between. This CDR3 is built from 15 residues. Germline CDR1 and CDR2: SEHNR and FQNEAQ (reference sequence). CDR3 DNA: TGTGCCAGCAGCCTCACCAGATCCACTAATGAAAAACTGTTTTTT. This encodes CASSLTRSTNEKLFF. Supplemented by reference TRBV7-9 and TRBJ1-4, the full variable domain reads DTGVSQNPRHKITKRGQNVTFRCDPISEHNRLYWYRQTLGQGPEFLTYFQNEAQLEKSRLLSDRFSAERPKGSFSTLEIQRTEQGDSAMYLCASSLTRSTNEKLFFGSGTQLSVL.

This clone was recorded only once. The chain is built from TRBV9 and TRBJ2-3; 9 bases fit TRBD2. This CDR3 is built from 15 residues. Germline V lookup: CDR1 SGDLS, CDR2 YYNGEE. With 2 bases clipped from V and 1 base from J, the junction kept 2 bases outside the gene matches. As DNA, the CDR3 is TGTGCCAGCAGCGTCCGACTAGCGGGCACAGATACGCAGTATTTT. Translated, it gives CASSVRLAGTDTQYF.

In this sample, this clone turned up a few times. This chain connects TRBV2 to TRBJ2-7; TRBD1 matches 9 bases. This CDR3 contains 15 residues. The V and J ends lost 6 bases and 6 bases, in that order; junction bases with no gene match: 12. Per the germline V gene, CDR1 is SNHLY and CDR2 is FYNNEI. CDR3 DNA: TGTGCCAGCAGCTCCGTGGACAGGGGATCTGGCGAGCAGTACTTC. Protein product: CASSSVDRGSGEQYF.

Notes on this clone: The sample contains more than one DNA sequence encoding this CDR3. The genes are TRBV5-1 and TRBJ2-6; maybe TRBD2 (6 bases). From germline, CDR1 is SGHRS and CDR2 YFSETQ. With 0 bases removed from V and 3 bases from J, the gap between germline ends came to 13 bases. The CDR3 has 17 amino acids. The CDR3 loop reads CASSLAPGDGGANVLTF. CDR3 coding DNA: TGCGCCAGCAGCTTGGCCCCGGGGGACGGTGGGGCCAACGTCCTGACTTTC.

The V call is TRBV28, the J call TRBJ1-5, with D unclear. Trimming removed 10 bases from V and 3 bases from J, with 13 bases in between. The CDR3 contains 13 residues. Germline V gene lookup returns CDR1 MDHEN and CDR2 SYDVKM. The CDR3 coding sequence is TGTGCCATGGGCAGTTCCTTCAATCAGCCCCAGCATTTT. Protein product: CAMGSSFNQPQHF.

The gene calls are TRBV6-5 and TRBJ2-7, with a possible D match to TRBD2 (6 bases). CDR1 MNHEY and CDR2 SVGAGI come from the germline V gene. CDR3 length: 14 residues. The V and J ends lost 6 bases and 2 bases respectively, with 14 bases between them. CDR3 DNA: TGTGCCAGCAGGGCCGGGACTGGGGCCTACGAGCAGTACTTC. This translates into CASRAGTGAYEQYF.

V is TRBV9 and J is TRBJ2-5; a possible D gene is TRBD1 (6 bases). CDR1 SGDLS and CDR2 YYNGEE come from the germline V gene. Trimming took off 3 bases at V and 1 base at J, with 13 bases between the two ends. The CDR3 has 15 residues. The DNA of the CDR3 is TGTGCCAGCAGCGCTTTACAGGGCCCCCAAGAGACCCAGTACTTC. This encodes CASSALQGPQETQYF.

The CDR3, as DNA: TGTGCCAGCAGCTTGTACACAGGTCGCAATCAGCCCCAGCATTTT. Protein: CASSLYTGRNQPQHF. This chain uses TRBV7-9 with TRBJ1-5, with D tentatively TRBD1 (5 bases). This CDR3 spans 15 amino acids. Germline CDR1 is SEHNR and CDR2 is FQNEAQ (reference sequence). Between the trimmed V and J ends, which lost 3 bases and 2 bases, there was a span of 11 bases. The full variable domain, rest sourced from reference TRBV7-9 and TRBJ1-5, is DTGVSQNPRHKITKRGQNVTFRCDPISEHNRLYWYRQTLGQGPEFLTYFQNEAQLEKSRLLSDRFSAERPKGSFSTLEIQRTEQGDSAMYLCASSLYTGRNQPQHFGDGTRLSIL.

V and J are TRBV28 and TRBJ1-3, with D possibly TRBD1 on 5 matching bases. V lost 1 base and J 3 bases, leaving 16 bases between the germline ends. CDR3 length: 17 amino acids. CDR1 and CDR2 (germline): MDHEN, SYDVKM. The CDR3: CASSLLWGGAFGNTIYF. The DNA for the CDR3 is TGTGCCAGCAGTTTATTGTGGGGGGGTGCTTTTGGAAACACCATATATTTT.

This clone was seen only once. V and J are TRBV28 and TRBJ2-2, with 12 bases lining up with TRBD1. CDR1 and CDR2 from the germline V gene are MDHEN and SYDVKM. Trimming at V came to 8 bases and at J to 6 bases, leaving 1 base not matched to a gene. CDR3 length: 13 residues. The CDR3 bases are TGTGCCAGCTGGGACAGGGGGCCCGGGGAGCTGTTTTTT. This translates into CASWDRGPGELFF.

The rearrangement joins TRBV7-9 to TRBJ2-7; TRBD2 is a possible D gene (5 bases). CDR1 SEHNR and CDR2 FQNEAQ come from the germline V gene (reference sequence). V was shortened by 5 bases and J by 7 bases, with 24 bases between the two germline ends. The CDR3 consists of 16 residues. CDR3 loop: CASSPGRTQRIWEQYF. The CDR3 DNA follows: TGTGCCAGCAGCCCCGGACGGACTCAGCGGATTTGGGAGCAGTACTTC.

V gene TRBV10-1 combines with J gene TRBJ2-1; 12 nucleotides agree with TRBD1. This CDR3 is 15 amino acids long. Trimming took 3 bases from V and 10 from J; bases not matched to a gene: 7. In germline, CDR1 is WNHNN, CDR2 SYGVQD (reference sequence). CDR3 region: CASSDPGQGAREQFF. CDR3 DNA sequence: TGCGCCAGCAGTGACCCGGGACAGGGGGCTAGGGAGCAGTTCTTC.

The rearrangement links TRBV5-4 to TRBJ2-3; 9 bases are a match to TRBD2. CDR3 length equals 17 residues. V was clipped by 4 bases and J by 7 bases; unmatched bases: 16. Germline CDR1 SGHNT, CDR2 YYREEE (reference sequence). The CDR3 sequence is CASSEGARSGSLHTQYF. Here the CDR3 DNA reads TGTGCCAGCAGCGAGGGGGCGCGTAGCGGGAGTTTACATACGCAGTATTTT.

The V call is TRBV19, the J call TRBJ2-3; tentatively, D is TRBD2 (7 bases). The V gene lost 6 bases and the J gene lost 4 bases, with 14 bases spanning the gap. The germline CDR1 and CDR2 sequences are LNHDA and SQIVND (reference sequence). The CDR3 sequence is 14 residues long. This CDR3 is CASSEGGAADTQYF. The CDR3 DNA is TGTGCCAGTAGCGAAGGGGGGGCAGCAGATACGCAGTATTTT. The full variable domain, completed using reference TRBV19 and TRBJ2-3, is DGGITQSPKYLFRKEGQNVTLSCEQNLNHDAMYWYRQDPGQGLRLIYYSQIVNDFQKGDIAEGYSVSREKKESFPLTVTSAQKNPTAFYLCASSEGGAADTQYFGPGTRLTVL.

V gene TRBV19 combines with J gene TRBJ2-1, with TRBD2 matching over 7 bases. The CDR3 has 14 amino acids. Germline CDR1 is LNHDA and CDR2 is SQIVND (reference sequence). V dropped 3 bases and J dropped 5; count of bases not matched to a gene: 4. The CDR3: CASSMGGLHNEQFF. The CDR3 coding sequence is TGTGCCAGTAGTATGGGAGGGTTGCACAATGAGCAGTTCTTC.

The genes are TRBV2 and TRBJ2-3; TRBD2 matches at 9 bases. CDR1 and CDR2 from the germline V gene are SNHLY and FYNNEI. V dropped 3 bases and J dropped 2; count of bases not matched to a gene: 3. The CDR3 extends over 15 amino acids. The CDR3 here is CASSETSGNTDTQYF. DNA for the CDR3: TGTGCCAGCAGTGAGACTAGCGGAAACACAGATACGCAGTATTTT. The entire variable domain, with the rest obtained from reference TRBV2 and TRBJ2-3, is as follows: EPEVTQTPSHQVTQMGQEVILRCVPISNHLYFYWYRQILGQKVEFLVSFYNNEISEKSEIFDDQFSVERPDGSNFTLKIRSTKLEDSAMYFCASSETSGNTDTQYFGPGTRLTVL.

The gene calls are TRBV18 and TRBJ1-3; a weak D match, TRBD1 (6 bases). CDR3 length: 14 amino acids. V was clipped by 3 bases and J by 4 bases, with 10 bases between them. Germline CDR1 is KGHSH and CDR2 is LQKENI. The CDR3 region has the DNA TGTGCCAGCTCACCCCAGGGGTCCGGAAACACCATATATTTT. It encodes CASSPQGSGNTIYF.

The CDR3 nucleotides are TGTGCCAGCAGCCCCACAGGGGTTAATAATTCACCCCTCCACTTT. This sequence encodes CASSPTGVNNSPLHF. The chain has TRBV7-2 and TRBJ1-6; 7 positions agree with TRBD1. CDR3 length equals 15 residues. The trim removed 5 bases at V and 5 bases at J, leaving 6 bases unmatched. Per the germline V gene, CDR1 is SGHTA and CDR2 is FQGNSA. The whole variable domain, remainder taken from reference TRBV7-2 and TRBJ1-6, is GAGVSQSPSNKVTEKGKDVELRCDPISGHTALYWYRQSLGQGLEFLIYFQGNSAPDKSGLPSDRFSAERTGGSVSTLTIQRTQQEDSAVYLCASSPTGVNNSPLHFGNGTRLTVT.